A selection of T cell receptor beta chains follows, all from one sample in a study of a mutant IDH1 vaccine in newly diagnosed glioma. Antigens of these TCRs are unknown. Data came from immunoSEQ multiplex PCR; TCRdb stores just in-frame clones and leaves some out. The data contain under 50,000 clones, around nine tenths of them singletons. The sequencing used PBMCs, collected from a glioma patient whose treatment included an IDH1 peptide vaccine. All receptors derive from a woman in her 40s with glioma. Each CDR3 is given with its conserved first and last residue. The order of the fields is J gene, V gene, clone size, D gene, CDR3 protein, CDR3 DNA. A D gene is named only where the DNA matches it firmly. Only part of the rows carry a size: once, few, many, or a class if the clone is expanded.

J gene: TRBJ1-6; V gene: TRBV19; clone size: .; D gene: TRBD1; CDR3 protein: CASSDRGDSPLHF; CDR3 DNA: TGTGCCAGTAGCGACAGGGGGGATTCACCCCTCCACTTT
J gene: TRBJ2-1; V gene: TRBV25-1; clone size: .; D gene: .; CDR3 protein: CASSSNGGSGQFF; CDR3 DNA: TGTGCCAGCAGTTCCAATGGGGGGTCCGGCCAGTTCTTC
J gene: TRBJ1-2; V gene: TRBV2; clone size: .; D gene: TRBD1; CDR3 protein: CASSGQGDYGYTF; CDR3 DNA: TGTGCCAGCAGTGGACAGGGGGACTATGGCTACACCTTC
J gene: TRBJ1-4; V gene: TRBV5-1; clone size: few; D gene: TRBD1; CDR3 protein: CASRTTGATNEKLFF; CDR3 DNA: TGCGCCAGCCGGACGACAGGGGCAACTAATGAAAAACTGTTTTTT
J gene: TRBJ2-3; V gene: TRBV11-2; clone size: .; D gene: .; CDR3 protein: CASSLIEVSDTQYF; CDR3 DNA: TGTGCCAGCAGCCTGATAGAGGTCTCAGATACGCAGTATTTT
J gene: TRBJ2-2; V gene: TRBV7-6; clone size: .; D gene: .; CDR3 protein: CASSLGSVGNTGELFF; CDR3 DNA: TGTGCCAGCAGCTTAGGCTCGGTAGGGAACACCGGGGAGCTGTTTTTT
J gene: TRBJ1-1; V gene: TRBV11-2; clone size: few; D gene: .; CDR3 protein: CASSFPQGGVNTEAFF; CDR3 DNA: TGTGCCAGCAGCTTTCCCCAGGGAGGGGTGAACACTGAAGCTTTCTTT
J gene: TRBJ2-1; V gene: TRBV6-5; clone size: .; D gene: .; CDR3 protein: CASSHSEDAYNEQFF; CDR3 DNA: TGTGCCAGCAGTCATAGCGAGGACGCCTACAATGAGCAGTTCTTC
J gene: TRBJ1-2; V gene: TRBV6-6; clone size: .; D gene: .; CDR3 protein: CASSPGANYGYTF; CDR3 DNA: TGTGCCAGCAGCCCAGGAGCTAACTATGGCTACACCTTC
J gene: TRBJ2-2; V gene: TRBV4-3; clone size: .; D gene: .; CDR3 protein: CASSQDPSWQVPGELFF; CDR3 DNA: TGCGCCAGCAGCCAAGACCCTTCCTGGCAGGTCCCCGGGGAGCTGTTTTTT
J gene: TRBJ2-2; V gene: TRBV27; clone size: .; D gene: TRBD1; CDR3 protein: CASSQIPTGAYTGELFF; CDR3 DNA: TGTGCCAGCAGTCAGATCCCGACAGGGGCGTACACCGGGGAGCTGTTTTTT
J gene: TRBJ2-7; V gene: TRBV19; clone size: .; D gene: .; CDR3 protein: CASSIGVGYEQYF; CDR3 DNA: TGTGCCAGTAGTATAGGGGTAGGGTACGAGCAGTACTTC
J gene: TRBJ1-2; V gene: TRBV19; clone size: .; D gene: TRBD1; CDR3 protein: CASSTTGENGYTF; CDR3 DNA: TGTGCCAGTAGTACGACAGGGGAGAATGGCTACACCTTC
J gene: TRBJ1-1; V gene: TRBV7-9; clone size: .; D gene: .; CDR3 protein: CASSEGQPNTEAFF; CDR3 DNA: TGTGCCAGCTCTGAGGGACAACCTAACACTGAAGCTTTCTTT
J gene: TRBJ2-6; V gene: TRBV18; clone size: .; D gene: .; CDR3 protein: CASSQGANVLTF; CDR3 DNA: TGTGCCAGCTCACAGGGGGCCAACGTCCTGACTTTC
J gene: TRBJ1-5; V gene: TRBV6-5; clone size: few; D gene: TRBD1; CDR3 protein: CASSYAGGFNQPQHF; CDR3 DNA: TGTGCCAGCAGTTACGCAGGGGGCTTCAATCAGCCCCAGCATTTT
J gene: TRBJ1-1; V gene: TRBV19; clone size: .; D gene: .; CDR3 protein: CASSTTVNTEAFF; CDR3 DNA: TGTGCCAGTAGTACAACAGTGAACACTGAAGCTTTCTTT
J gene: TRBJ2-1; V gene: TRBV5-4; clone size: .; D gene: TRBD2; CDR3 protein: CASSPGTSGRFNEQFF; CDR3 DNA: TGTGCCAGCAGCCCGGGGACTAGCGGGAGGTTCAATGAGCAGTTCTTC
J gene: TRBJ1-4; V gene: TRBV2; clone size: .; D gene: .; CDR3 protein: CASVWAFNEKLFF; CDR3 DNA: TGTGCCAGCGTTTGGGCGTTTAATGAAAAACTGTTTTTT
J gene: TRBJ2-5; V gene: TRBV5-1; clone size: .; D gene: TRBD1; CDR3 protein: CASSLQGWGTQETQYF; CDR3 DNA: TGCGCCAGCAGCTTACAGGGGTGGGGGACCCAAGAGACCCAGTACTTC
J gene: TRBJ2-5; V gene: TRBV7-2; clone size: once; D gene: .; CDR3 protein: CASSKGLGAAETQYF; CDR3 DNA: TGTGCCAGCAGCAAGGGACTGGGGGCCGCAGAGACCCAGTACTTC
J gene: TRBJ2-6; V gene: TRBV19; clone size: .; D gene: TRBD2; CDR3 protein: CASSPLAGASGANVLTF; CDR3 DNA: TGTGCCAGTAGCCCACTAGCGGGGGCCTCTGGGGCCAACGTCCTGACTTTC
J gene: TRBJ2-2; V gene: TRBV6-5; clone size: .; D gene: .; CDR3 protein: CASRFITGELFF; CDR3 DNA: TGTGCCAGCAGGTTCATCACCGGGGAGCTGTTTTTT
J gene: TRBJ2-7; V gene: TRBV7-8; clone size: .; D gene: .; CDR3 protein: CASSGWTEAYEQYF; CDR3 DNA: TGTGCCAGCAGCGGTTGGACGGAGGCTTACGAGCAGTACTTC
J gene: TRBJ2-5; V gene: TRBV6-1; clone size: .; D gene: TRBD1; CDR3 protein: CASGRQGRRETQYF; CDR3 DNA: TGTGCCAGCGGGAGACAGGGACGACGGGAGACCCAGTACTTC
J gene: TRBJ2-3; V gene: TRBV7-9; clone size: once; D gene: TRBD1; CDR3 protein: CASRHSAGTGYTDTQYF; CDR3 DNA: TGTGCCAGCAGGCATAGCGCGGGGACAGGCTACACAGATACGCAGTATTTT
J gene: TRBJ1-1; V gene: TRBV30; clone size: few; D gene: .; CDR3 protein: CAWKSGTQFPEAFF; CDR3 DNA: TGTGCCTGGAAAAGCGGGACCCAATTCCCGGAAGCTTTCTTT
J gene: TRBJ1-5; V gene: TRBV2; clone size: .; D gene: .; CDR3 protein: CASRQSWGQPQHF; CDR3 DNA: TGTGCCAGCAGACAGAGCTGGGGTCAGCCCCAGCATTTT
J gene: TRBJ1-2; V gene: TRBV5-1; clone size: .; D gene: .; CDR3 protein: CASSLVQKEDGYTF; CDR3 DNA: TGCGCCAGCAGCTTGGTTCAGAAAGAAGATGGCTACACCTTC
J gene: TRBJ1-1; V gene: TRBV7-8; clone size: once; D gene: .; CDR3 protein: CASSERARRAEAFF; CDR3 DNA: TGTGCCAGCAGCGAGCGGGCTAGGCGCGCTGAAGCTTTCTTT
J gene: TRBJ1-1; V gene: TRBV9; clone size: once; D gene: TRBD1; CDR3 protein: CASSGTGTGTNTEAFF; CDR3 DNA: TGTGCCAGCAGCGGAACTGGGACAGGGACGAACACTGAAGCTTTCTTT
J gene: TRBJ1-1; V gene: TRBV4-1; clone size: .; D gene: TRBD1; CDR3 protein: CASSHHLTGGTEAFF; CDR3 DNA: TGCGCCAGCAGCCATCACCTCACAGGGGGCACTGAAGCTTTCTTT
J gene: TRBJ2-1; V gene: TRBV5-1; clone size: .; D gene: TRBD1; CDR3 protein: CASSWGTGPSSYNEQFF; CDR3 DNA: TGCGCCAGCAGCTGGGGGACAGGCCCTAGCTCCTACAATGAGCAGTTCTTC
J gene: TRBJ1-1; V gene: TRBV7-9; clone size: .; D gene: .; CDR3 protein: CASSPGVVPKNMNTEAFF; CDR3 DNA: TGTGCCAGCAGCCCCGGCGTGGTGCCAAAAAACATGAACACTGAAGCTTTCTTT
J gene: TRBJ2-2; V gene: TRBV25-1; clone size: .; D gene: .; CDR3 protein: CASSDAGRTGELFF; CDR3 DNA: TGTGCCAGCAGTGATGCAGGGAGAACCGGGGAGCTGTTTTTT
J gene: TRBJ1-5; V gene: TRBV4-2; clone size: .; D gene: .; CDR3 protein: CASSQDVRGFSNQPQHF; CDR3 DNA: TGTGCCAGCAGCCAAGATGTGAGGGGATTTAGCAATCAGCCCCAGCATTTT
J gene: TRBJ2-7; V gene: TRBV15; clone size: .; D gene: .; CDR3 protein: CATSPPKAGASEQYF; CDR3 DNA: TGTGCCACCAGTCCCCCAAAGGCGGGGGCAAGCGAGCAGTACTTC
J gene: TRBJ1-2; V gene: TRBV6-1; clone size: .; D gene: .; CDR3 protein: CASSDWGGSNYGYTF; CDR3 DNA: TGTGCCAGCAGTGATTGGGGGGGTAGCAACTATGGCTACACCTTC
J gene: TRBJ1-4; V gene: TRBV2; clone size: .; D gene: .; CDR3 protein: CASSETAGLNEKLFF; CDR3 DNA: TGTGCCAGCAGTGAAACGGCCGGTCTTAATGAAAAACTGTTTTTT
J gene: TRBJ2-6; V gene: TRBV18; clone size: .; D gene: .; CDR3 protein: CASSPLQTGANVLTF; CDR3 DNA: TGTGCCAGCTCACCACTCCAGACTGGGGCCAACGTCCTGACTTTC
J gene: TRBJ2-5; V gene: TRBV9; clone size: .; D gene: TRBD2; CDR3 protein: CASSESGGQETQYF; CDR3 DNA: TGTGCCAGCAGCGAAAGCGGGGGGCAAGAGACCCAGTACTTC
J gene: TRBJ2-5; V gene: TRBV5-6; clone size: .; D gene: .; CDR3 protein: CASSLGGTQETQYF; CDR3 DNA: TGTGCCAGCAGCTTGGGAGGCACCCAAGAGACCCAGTACTTC
J gene: TRBJ2-1; V gene: TRBV30; clone size: once; D gene: TRBD2; CDR3 protein: CAWSARLAGDFNEQFF; CDR3 DNA: TGTGCCTGGAGCGCGAGACTAGCGGGGGACTTCAATGAGCAGTTCTTC
J gene: TRBJ2-1; V gene: TRBV7-9; clone size: .; D gene: .; CDR3 protein: CASSQTTAHNEQFF; CDR3 DNA: TGTGCCAGCAGCCAAACTACGGCCCACAATGAGCAGTTCTTC
J gene: TRBJ1-2; V gene: TRBV19; clone size: few; D gene: .; CDR3 protein: CASSLSLAGYTF; CDR3 DNA: TGTGCCAGTAGTCTGTCGTTGGCTGGCTACACCTTC
J gene: TRBJ1-2; V gene: TRBV5-4; clone size: .; D gene: .; CDR3 protein: CASSLDRENGYTF; CDR3 DNA: TGTGCCAGCAGCTTGGACAGGGAGAATGGCTACACCTTC
J gene: TRBJ2-7; V gene: TRBV15; clone size: .; D gene: .; CDR3 protein: CATSRARDWNYEQYF; CDR3 DNA: TGTGCCACCAGCAGAGCCCGGGACTGGAACTACGAGCAGTACTTC
J gene: TRBJ1-2; V gene: TRBV6-5; clone size: .; D gene: .; CDR3 protein: CASSPGNNYGYTF; CDR3 DNA: TGTGCCAGCAGTCCCGGGAATAACTATGGCTACACCTTC
J gene: TRBJ2-5; V gene: TRBV5-8; clone size: .; D gene: TRBD1; CDR3 protein: CASSTDREETQYF; CDR3 DNA: TGTGCCAGCAGCACGGACAGGGAAGAGACCCAGTACTTC
J gene: TRBJ2-1; V gene: TRBV4-1; clone size: .; D gene: TRBD2; CDR3 protein: CASSHASGGYNEQFF; CDR3 DNA: TGCGCCAGCAGCCACGCTAGCGGGGGGTACAATGAGCAGTTCTTC
J gene: TRBJ2-7; V gene: TRBV19; clone size: .; D gene: .; CDR3 protein: CASSTSGTPSSYEQYF; CDR3 DNA: TGTGCCAGTAGTACCTCCGGGACTCCCAGCTCCTACGAGCAGTACTTC
J gene: TRBJ1-4; V gene: TRBV9; clone size: once; D gene: .; CDR3 protein: CASSVGTAPNEKLFF; CDR3 DNA: TGTGCCAGCAGCGTAGGTACGGCGCCGAATGAAAAACTGTTTTTT
J gene: TRBJ2-5; V gene: TRBV7-9; clone size: .; D gene: .; CDR3 protein: CASSLSAGWETQYF; CDR3 DNA: TGTGCCAGCAGCTTATCGGCGGGGTGGGAGACCCAGTACTTC
J gene: TRBJ2-1; V gene: TRBV30; clone size: .; D gene: .; CDR3 protein: CAWSSPNFNSEQFF; CDR3 DNA: TGTGCCTGGAGTTCCCCAAACTTTAATAGTGAGCAGTTCTTC